In its sample, the clone carrying this TCR beta chain was seen a few times. Antigen unknown. CDR3 size: 15 residues. Trimming cost V 5 bases and J 6 bases; bases outside gene matches: 10. CDR1 and CDR2 (germline): MGHRA, YSYEKL. The sample belongs to a study of shared clonotypes between healthy human individuals. Findings and limits, study-wide: Only blood was sampled, and tissue TCR repertoires likely differ from blood ones.

Deep-level running was used for the assay. Several immunoSEQ plates received, in even portions, the genomic DNA of each subset. Method: immunoSEQ multiplex PCR; TCRdb's copy keeps in-frame clones and lacks some. This table holds 2.3 million or so clones, approximately 93% found once. J is TRBJ1-5 and V is TRBV4-1, with 7 nucleotides matching TRBD1. The specimen was naive CD4+ T cells from PBMCs. Subset given: CD45RA+ positively selected. This TCR came from a man aged 18-30 years in good health. Some clones in this sample may be carry-over from other donors' samples. CDR3: CASSGGQASLQPQHF. The DNA for the CDR3 is TGCGCCAGCAGCGGAGGACAGGCGAGCCTTCAGCCCCAGCATTTT.